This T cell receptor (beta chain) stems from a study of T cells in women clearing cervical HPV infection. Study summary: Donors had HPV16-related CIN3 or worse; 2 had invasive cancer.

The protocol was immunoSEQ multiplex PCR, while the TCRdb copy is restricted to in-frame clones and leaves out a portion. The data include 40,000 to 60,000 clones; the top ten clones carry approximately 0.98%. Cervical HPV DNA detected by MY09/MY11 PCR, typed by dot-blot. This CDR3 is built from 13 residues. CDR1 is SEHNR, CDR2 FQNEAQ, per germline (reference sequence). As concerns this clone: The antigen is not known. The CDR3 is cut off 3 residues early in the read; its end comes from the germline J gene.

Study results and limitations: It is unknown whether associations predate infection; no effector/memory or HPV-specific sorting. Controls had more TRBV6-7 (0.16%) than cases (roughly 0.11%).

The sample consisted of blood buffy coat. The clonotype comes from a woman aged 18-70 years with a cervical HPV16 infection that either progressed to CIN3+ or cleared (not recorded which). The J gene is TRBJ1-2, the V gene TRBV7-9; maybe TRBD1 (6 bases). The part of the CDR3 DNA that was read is TGTGCCAGCAGCTTGACAGGTTACTACGAC. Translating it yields CASSLTGYYD. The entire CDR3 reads CASSLTGYYDYTF.